A single sample gave rise to the 11 T cell receptor beta chains below, sequenced in a study of T-cell memory formation after mild COVID-19. TCRdb independently ran MiXCR on the 5' RACE reads; one entry per CDR3 protein. The sample shows roughly 380,000 distinct CDR3 sequences, 25% to 30% of them seen only once. Material: PBMCs or a T cell subset sorted from them (not recorded which). The receptor set was obtained from an adult woman who had mild COVID-19 (a few samples of this study predate the infection). Cell type and time point are not known.

The chain is built from TRBV24-1 and TRBJ1-3, with D possibly matching TRBD1 (5 bases). The CDR3 is 21 residues long. Looked up from germline, CDR1 is KGHDR and CDR2 is SFDVKD. Trimming pared 1 base from V and 2 bases from J, leaving 26 bases between. Here the CDR3 DNA reads TGTGCCACCAGTGATTTTGGGACGGATCCCTCCAAGCATCGCGCTGGAAACACCATATATTTT. Protein sequence: CATSDFGTDPSKHRAGNTIYF.

This chain connects TRBV11-3 to TRBJ2-2; no definite D call. This CDR3 has 15 amino acids. Trimming stripped 3 bases from V and 0 bases from J, with 8 bases between. Germline assignment: CDR1 SGHNT and CDR2 YENEEA. The CDR3 protein is CASSFWRTNTGELFF. The CDR3 DNA sequence: TGTGCCAGCAGCTTTTGGCGTACGAACACCGGGGAGCTGTTTTTT.

The chain is built from TRBV9 and TRBJ1-3; D possibly corresponds to TRBD1 (5 bases). Trimming shortened V by 4 bases and J by 4 bases, and 18 bases separated the two germline ends. The CDR3 totals 16 residues. Germline CDR1 is SGDLS and CDR2 is YYNGEE. The DNA of the CDR3 is TGTGCCAGCAGCACACAAGTGGGGGGTGGAGGAAACACCATATATTTT. This translates into CASSTQVGGGGNTIYF. The full variable domain, rest sourced from reference TRBV9 and TRBJ1-3, is DSGVTQTPKHLITATGQRVTLRCSPRSGDLSVYWYQQSLDQGLQFLIQYYNGEERAKGNILERFSAQQFPDLHSELNLSSLELGDSALYFCASSTQVGGGGNTIYFGEGSWLTVV.

This rearrangement joins TRBV12-3 or TRBV12-4 to TRBJ1-1; 7 nucleotides line up with TRBD1. J gave up 0 bases and V 5 bases, and 3 bases lay outside the gene matches. The CDR3 spans 14 residues. CDR3 in DNA: TGTGCCAGCAGTACACAGGGGATGAACACTGAAGCTTTCTTT. As protein: CASSTQGMNTEAFF.

This clonotype occurred a few times. The chain employs TRBV7-2 and TRBJ1-4; D is ambiguous. Trimming removed 1 base at V and 8 bases at J, with 14 bases between. This CDR3 region has 15 residues. CDR1 SGHTA and CDR2 FQGNSA come from the germline V gene. CDR3 sequence reads: CASSLDGLVGEKLFF. The CDR3 nucleotides read TGTGCCAGCAGCTTAGATGGTTTGGTAGGCGAAAAACTGTTTTTT. The variable domain in full, with the rest retrieved from reference TRBV7-2 and TRBJ1-4, is GAGVSQSPSNKVTEKGKDVELRCDPISGHTALYWYRQSLGQGLEFLIYFQGNSAPDKSGLPSDRFSAERTGGSVSTLTIQRTQQEDSAVYLCASSLDGLVGEKLFFGSGTQLSVL.

The table lists this clonotype with a few counts. This chain joins TRBV7-9 and TRBJ2-1; D gene uncertain. CDR3 size: 15 residues. Germline lookup yields CDR1 SEHNR and CDR2 FQNEAQ (reference sequence). With 1 base removed from V and 0 bases from J, the gap between germline ends came to 7 bases. CDR3 in DNA: TGTGCCAGCAGCTTAGTACTTTTCTCCTACAATGAGCAGTTCTTC. Amino acid sequence: CASSLVLFSYNEQFF. Together with reference TRBV7-9 and TRBJ2-1, the CDR3 gives the full variable domain: DTGVSQNPRHKITKRGQNVTFRCDPISEHNRLYWYRQTLGQGPEFLTYFQNEAQLEKSRLLSDRFSAERPKGSFSTLEIQRTEQGDSAMYLCASSLVLFSYNEQFFGPGTRLTVL.

This chain links TRBV7-2 with TRBJ2-7; 7 bases are shared with TRBD2. The CDR3 contains 16 residues. From germline, CDR1 is SGHTA and CDR2 FQGNSA. Trimming took 4 bases from V and 0 from J; bases not matched to a gene: 9. The CDR3 loop reads CASSSGGKRGSYEQYF. Here the CDR3 DNA reads TGTGCCAGCAGCTCCGGCGGAAAGCGGGGCTCCTACGAGCAGTACTTC.

This clonotype occurred a few times. The J gene is TRBJ2-3, the V gene TRBV5-6, with D tentatively TRBD1 (6 bases). Trimming cost V 0 bases and J 2 bases, with 19 bases left between them. The CDR3 runs to 18 residues. The germline CDR1 and CDR2 sequences are SGHDT and YYEEEE. The CDR3 region has the DNA TGTGCCAGCAGCTTGGCATGGGACACCTCCTACCCCACAGATACGCAGTATTTT. Its protein product is CASSLAWDTSYPTDTQYF.

This clonotype has a handful of counts. The V gene is TRBV7-9, the J gene TRBJ2-1, with unresolved D. The germline CDR1 and CDR2 sequences are SEHNR and FQNEAQ (reference sequence). Trimming stripped 2 bases from V and 12 bases from J, with 11 bases between. The CDR3 totals 12 residues. The CDR3 spells CASSLPPSGQFF. As DNA, the CDR3 is TGTGCCAGCAGCTTACCCCCAAGTGGGCAGTTCTTC. Together with reference TRBV7-9 and TRBJ2-1, the CDR3 gives the full variable domain: DTGVSQNPRHKITKRGQNVTFRCDPISEHNRLYWYRQTLGQGPEFLTYFQNEAQLEKSRLLSDRFSAERPKGSFSTLEIQRTEQGDSAMYLCASSLPPSGQFFGPGTRLTVL.

This clonotype came up a few times. The rearrangement uses TRBV5-1 and TRBJ2-2; possibly TRBD2 for D (6 bases). Germline V lookup: CDR1 SGHRS, CDR2 YFSETQ. Trimming left V 0 bases short and J 4 bases short, with 16 bases between. The length of the CDR3 is 17 residues. Here the CDR3 DNA reads TGCGCCAGCAGCTTGGGAGTCGACACCGGGGGCACCGGGGAGCTGTTTTTT. As protein: CASSLGVDTGGTGELFF.

This clonotype was seen more than once but under ten times. The chain is built from TRBV12-3 or TRBV12-4 and TRBJ2-5; D gene unclear. The CDR3 runs to 13 residues. V was cut by 2 bases and J by 2 bases, with 6 bases left in between. CDR3 DNA: TGTGCCAGCAGTTTACGAATTCAAGAGACCCAGTACTTC. It yields the protein CASSLRIQETQYF.